These 28 T cell receptor beta chains share one sample of origin, sequenced in a study of blood T cell repertoires in COVID-19 (TCRdb year 2020). Library preparation employed the immunoSEQ multiplex PCR assay. TCRdb re-hosts the immuneACCESS table, in-frame sequences only. Its copies lack some clones; in the studies checked, an unresolved V gene accounts for under half of them, and the cause for the rest is not known. The table for this sample lists about 75,000 clones; about 87% of them were counted only once. Roughly 7% of the sample goes to the ten largest clones. Material for sequencing was peripheral blood. These receptors were taken from a woman aged 45-65 years with acute or convalescent COVID-19.

The V and J genes are TRBV12-1 and TRBJ1-5. TRBV12-1 is an annotated pseudogene. The CDR3 is made up of 20 amino acids. The CDR3 DNA sequence: TGTGCCAGCAGCTTCCGTTTTCCTGGAGGATGCGAAGTTTGCAATCAGCCCCAGCATTTT. It is translated as CASSFRFPGGCEVCNQPQHF.

This rearrangement joins TRBV24-1 to TRBJ2-1; D call uncertain. The germline V gene has CDR1 KGHDR and CDR2 SFDVKD. This CDR3 spans 11 amino acids. Trimming removed 6 bases at V and 9 bases at J, with 8 bases between. The CDR3 spells CATSNVREQFF. CDR3 bases: TGTGCCACCAGTAATGTGCGTGAGCAGTTCTTC.

The rearrangement uses TRBV5-4 and TRBJ2-4; D may be TRBD1 (6 bases). This CDR3 is 13 amino acids long. V dropped 0 bases and J dropped 8 bases, with 9 bases sitting between them. From germline, CDR1 is SGHNT and CDR2 YYREEE (reference sequence). The CDR3 here is CASSLVKGDIQYF. The CDR3 coding sequence is TGTGCCAGCAGCTTGGTTAAGGGGGACATTCAGTACTTC.

The J gene is TRBJ2-1, the V gene TRBV5-1; 7 bases fit TRBD1. Unmatched junction bases numbered 9, after V lost 2 bases and J lost 10 bases. The CDR3 is 14 residues long. Germline V CDR1 and CDR2: SGHRS, YFSETQ. CDR3 region: CASSFGQAAGEQFF. As DNA, the CDR3 is TGCGCCAGCAGCTTTGGACAGGCGGCAGGAGAGCAGTTCTTC.

This chain links TRBV9 with TRBJ2-2; the D gene is possibly TRBD1 (6 bases). The CDR3 consists of 15 residues. CDR1 SGDLS and CDR2 YYNGEE come from the germline V gene. The V and J ends lost 0 bases and 1 base respectively, with 7 bases between them. The CDR3 region is CASSVVRGNTGELFF. DNA of the CDR3: TGTGCCAGCAGCGTAGTCAGGGGGAACACCGGGGAGCTGTTTTTT.

The V and J genes are TRBV6-5 and TRBJ2-1; 9 bases line up with TRBD2. CDR3 size: 14 residues. CDR1 and CDR2 from the germline V gene are MNHEY and SVGAGI. Unmatched junction bases numbered 2, after V lost 8 bases and J lost 0 bases. The CDR3 here is CASWRGGSYNEQFF. The CDR3 bases are TGTGCCAGCTGGCGGGGGGGCTCCTACAATGAGCAGTTCTTC.

Comments on this clone: At the DNA level, this CDR3 is encoded by other sequences in the same sample as well. The chain combines TRBV28 with TRBJ2-7; the D gene is possibly TRBD2 (6 bases). CDR3 size: 14 residues. The germline V gene encodes CDR1 MDHEN and CDR2 SYDVKM. Between the trimmed V and J ends, which lost 3 bases and 4 bases, there was a span of 13 bases. The CDR3: CASSLGGDPYEQYF. CDR3 nucleotides: TGTGCCAGCAGTTTGGGGGGAGATCCTTACGAGCAGTACTTC.

The CDR3 bases are TGTGCCAGCACGCAAAATGGAGGACTGTACGCCGCCTACAATGAGCAGTTCTTC. Amino acids: CASTQNGGLYAAYNEQFF. The chain couples TRBV21-1 to TRBJ2-1; the D call in the table, TRBD2, was not verified against the DNA. TRBV21-1 is an annotated pseudogene. CDR3 length: 18 residues.

The V call is TRBV11-1, the J call TRBJ2-3; 9 bases fit TRBD2. The V gene end was trimmed by 5 bases and the J gene end by 2 bases; junction bases not matched to a gene: 8. Germline V lookup: CDR1 SGHAT, CDR2 FQDESV (reference sequence). CDR3 length: 16 amino acids. CDR3 coding DNA: TGTGCCAGCAGCGGAACAAGCGGGAGGTACACAGATACGCAGTATTTT. Residues: CASSGTSGRYTDTQYF.

The chain has TRBV2 and TRBJ1-5; D is possibly TRBD1 (5 bases). The CDR3 is 13 amino acids. Per germline, CDR1 SNHLY and CDR2 FYNNEI. The V and J ends lost 6 bases and 8 bases respectively, with 14 bases between them. The CDR3 nucleotides are TGTGCCAGCAGCTCGGGGGGTTACGAGCCCCAGCATTTT. It codes for CASSSGGYEPQHF.

The J gene is TRBJ2-5, the V gene TRBV3-1 (or the pseudogene TRBV3-2); D gene ambiguous. The germline V gene encodes CDR1 LGHDT and CDR2 YNNKEL (reference sequence). Trimming took off 1 base at V and 4 bases at J, with 4 bases between the two ends. The CDR3 contains 12 residues. The CDR3 DNA reads TGTGCCAGCAGCCAAGTAATAGAGACCCAGTACTTC. It yields the protein CASSQVIETQYF.

This chain uses TRBV12-3 or TRBV12-4 with TRBJ1-5; D unclear. CDR3 length: 13 amino acids. Trimming pared 7 bases from V and 10 bases from J, leaving 17 bases between. The CDR3 sequence: CASTYSTISPQHF. The CDR3 DNA is TGTGCCAGCACCTACAGTACAATCAGCCCCCAGCATTTT.

The chain combines TRBV4-1 with TRBJ2-7; D possibly corresponds to TRBD1 (5 bases). The germline V gene has CDR1 MGHRA and CDR2 YSYEKL. The CDR3 is made up of 16 amino acids. The V gene lost 1 base and the J gene lost 2 bases, with 15 bases spanning the gap. CDR3 amino acids: CASSQGPTDSAYEQYF. Written as DNA, the CDR3 is TGCGCCAGCAGCCAAGGGCCTACCGACAGTGCCTACGAGCAGTACTTC.

The rearrangement uses TRBV29-1 and TRBJ1-5; the match to TRBD1 covers 7 bases. After removal of 7 bases from V and 6 bases from J, the junction contained 12 bases not matched to a gene. From germline, CDR1 is SQVTM and CDR2 ANQGSEA. The CDR3 is 14 amino acids. Here the CDR3 reads CSARSGGGSQPQHF. The CDR3 DNA is TGCAGCGCCCGGTCAGGGGGTGGAAGTCAGCCCCAGCATTTT.

The V and J genes are TRBV4-3 and TRBJ2-3; 9 nucleotides match TRBD2. The V segment lost 4 bases and the J segment 0 bases; nucleotides outside the gene matches: 5. Germline CDR1 and CDR2: LGHNA and YSLEER. This CDR3 has 16 amino acids. The CDR3: CASSPRTSASTDTQYF. The CDR3 nucleotides read TGCGCCAGCAGCCCACGGACTAGCGCTAGCACAGATACGCAGTATTTT.

This chain connects TRBV11-2 to TRBJ2-7, with a possible D match to TRBD2 (6 bases). V was cut by 4 bases and J by 6 bases, with 22 bases left in between. The CDR3 is made up of 16 amino acids. Per germline, CDR1 SGHAT and CDR2 FQNNGV. The CDR3 loop is CASSSMAGPLRIEQYF. DNA of the CDR3: TGTGCCAGCAGCTCCATGGCGGGACCCCTTAGAATCGAGCAGTACTTC.

This clone was seen only once. This chain uses TRBV28 with TRBJ2-5, with 8 bases that match TRBD2. CDR1 is MDHEN, CDR2 SYDVKM, per germline. The CDR3 totals 14 residues. The V segment lost 5 bases and the J segment 6 bases; nucleotides outside the gene matches: 8. The CDR3 DNA follows: TGTGCCAGCAGTCTCACTAGCGGTACAAAGACCCAGTACTTC. Translation gives CASSLTSGTKTQYF.

The chain uses TRBV4-1 and TRBJ1-6; D uncertain. Germline CDR1 is MGHRA and CDR2 is YSYEKL. The CDR3 contains 11 residues. Trimming left V 1 base short and J 17 bases short, with 9 bases between. The CDR3 region is CASSQGAGVHF. Here the CDR3 DNA reads TGCGCCAGCAGCCAAGGGGCAGGCGTCCACTTT.

This clone was counted a few times. Distinct nucleotide sequences in the sample also encode this CDR3. The chain links TRBV19 to TRBJ1-5; 9 bases agree with TRBD1. The trim removed 5 bases at V and 0 bases at J, leaving 5 bases unmatched. This CDR3 spans 16 amino acids. Per the germline V gene, CDR1 is LNHDA and CDR2 is SQIVND (reference sequence). As DNA, the CDR3 is TGTGCCAGTAGTGCTGGGACAGGGAATAGCAATCAGCCCCAGCATTTT. Its protein is CASSAGTGNSNQPQHF.

This chain uses TRBV19 with TRBJ2-1; the match to TRBD2 covers 10 bases. Looked up from germline, CDR1 is LNHDA and CDR2 is SQIVND (reference sequence). Trimming took 3 bases from V and 5 from J; bases not matched to a gene: 1. This CDR3 region has 14 residues. The CDR3 sequence is CASSILAGDNEQFF. The CDR3 DNA reads as TGTGCCAGTAGTATTCTAGCGGGGGACAATGAGCAGTTCTTC.

The chain links TRBV13 to TRBJ1-2; D gene unclear. The germline gives CDR1 PRHDT, CDR2 FYEKMQ (reference sequence). CDR3 length: 16 amino acids. V shed 5 bases and J shed 2 bases, with 18 bases lying between them. The CDR3: CASSRIGRGENYGYTF. DNA of the CDR3: TGTGCCAGCAGCCGGATCGGACGGGGAGAGAACTATGGCTACACCTTC.

This clone is labeled medium-sized. The chain uses TRBV6-1 and TRBJ2-1; TRBD2 agrees at 9 bases. Germline CDR1 is MNHNS and CDR2 is SASEGT. The CDR3 is 16 residues long. V gave up 4 bases and J gave up 3 bases; unmatched junction bases: 7. Written as DNA, the CDR3 is TGTGCCAGCAGTGTATCCGGGACTAGCTACTACAATGAGCAGTTCTTC. Translated: CASSVSGTSYYNEQFF.

The genes are TRBV19 and TRBJ1-1, with a tentative D call TRBD1 (6 bases). The CDR3 runs 15 residues. V was trimmed by 7 bases and J by 0 bases, leaving 15 bases between them. The germline gives CDR1 LNHDA, CDR2 SQIVND (reference sequence). CDR3 DNA sequence: TGTGCCAGTACCAGGGGAGGGACCCTGAACACTGAAGCTTTCTTT. This gives the protein CASTRGGTLNTEAFF.

The chain employs TRBV12-3 or TRBV12-4 and TRBJ1-1, with 7 nucleotides matching TRBD1. The CDR3 loop spans 13 amino acids. The J segment lost 4 bases and the V segment lost 6 bases, leaving 5 bases of the junction unmatched. DNA for the CDR3: TGTGCCAGCAGAAAGGACAGGAGCACTGAAGCTTTCTTT. This encodes CASRKDRSTEAFF.

The chain employs TRBV6-5 and TRBJ1-1; D not certain. This CDR3 comprises 15 residues. Per germline, CDR1 MNHEY and CDR2 SVGAGI. V lost 0 bases to trimming and J lost 6 bases, with 14 bases between them. Written as DNA, the CDR3 is TGTGCCAGCAGTTACTCCCACGGTATGATCTCTGAAGCTTTCTTT. It codes for CASSYSHGMISEAFF.

The chain is built from TRBV4-3 and TRBJ2-7; perhaps TRBD2 as D (6 bases). CDR1 is LGHNA and CDR2 is YSLEER in the germline V gene. The CDR3 has 15 residues. V was clipped by 1 base and J by 1 base, with 11 bases between them. CDR3 sequence (DNA): TGCGCCAGCAGCCAAGTTCCTAGCGCATCCTACGAGCAGTACTTC. It translates to CASSQVPSASYEQYF.

The rearrangement joins TRBV7-8 to TRBJ2-3, with 8 bases fitting TRBD1. Per germline, CDR1 SGHVS and CDR2 FQNEAQ. The ends lost 5 bases at V and 0 bases at J; junction bases unmatched: 4. This CDR3 spans 15 amino acids. The CDR3 region is CASSRTGHSTDTQYF. CDR3 nucleotide sequence: TGTGCCAGCAGCCGGACAGGGCATAGCACAGATACGCAGTATTTT.

In its sample, this clone was seen once. This chain connects TRBV3-1 (or the pseudogene TRBV3-2) to TRBJ2-5, with 11 bases fitting TRBD2. The CDR3 covers 13 residues. The J segment lost 7 bases and the V segment lost 6 bases, leaving 4 bases of the junction unmatched. Per the germline V gene, CDR1 is LGHDT and CDR2 is YNNKEL (reference sequence). The CDR3 coding sequence is TGTGCCAGCAGACTTAGCGGGGGGGCGACCCAGTACTTC. Protein sequence: CASRLSGGATQYF.